Listed below are T cell receptor beta chains from one sample, sequenced in a study of T cell changes during pregnancy in multiple sclerosis. TCRdb keeps only in-frame clones here, not all; method: immunoSEQ multiplex PCR. The table includes about 53,000 clones, almost 90% detected once. Source: peripheral blood, taken after pregnancy. The receptors here all came from a female donor in good health, enrolled as a control in a pregnancy study. Both conserved end residues are part of each CDR3. The D gene is left open where the match is weak. Some rows have no size entry. The others give once, few or many, or a class for an expanded clone.

size,J,length,V,D,CDR3,DNA
NA,TRBJ2-7,15,TRBV29-1,NA,CSVEFRSDNSYEQYF,TGCAGCGTTGAATTTCGGTCGGACAACTCCTACGAGCAGTACTTC
NA,TRBJ2-7,14,TRBV4-2,NA,CASSQEAGAYEQYF,TGTGCCAGCAGCCAAGAGGCTGGGGCGTACGAGCAGTACTTC
NA,TRBJ1-5,14,TRBV5-1,NA,CASSLDGSNQPQHF,TGCGCCAGCAGCTTGGACGGTAGCAATCAGCCCCAGCATTTT
NA,TRBJ2-1,14,TRBV9,TRBD1,CASNPSGRGYEQFF,TGTGCCAGCAACCCCTCCGGCAGGGGGTATGAGCAGTTCTTC
NA,TRBJ2-7,13,TRBV29-1,TRBD1,CSGQGASINEQYF,TGCAGCGGTCAGGGGGCGAGTATTAACGAGCAGTACTTC
NA,TRBJ2-3,15,TRBV5-4,NA,CASTRDTTFTDTQYF,TGTGCCAGCACCCGGGACACAACCTTCACAGATACGCAGTATTTT
NA,TRBJ2-5,11,TRBV29-1,NA,CSVGQVGTQYF,TGCAGCGTTGGACAGGTTGGGACCCAGTACTTC
NA,TRBJ1-3,18,TRBV4-3,TRBD1,CASSQELPDRGQGNTIYF,TGCGCCAGCAGCCAAGAACTCCCGGACAGGGGGCAAGGAAACACCATATATTTT
NA,TRBJ1-5,14,TRBV6-1,TRBD1,CASSRTGGNQPQHF,TGTGCCAGCAGCCGGACAGGGGGCAATCAGCCCCAGCATTTT
NA,TRBJ1-4,14,TRBV6-6,TRBD1,CASSSPGQNEKLFF,TGTGCCAGCAGTTCCCCGGGACAGAATGAAAAACTGTTTTTT
NA,TRBJ2-1,15,TRBV27,TRBD1,CASSTRDSSYNEQFF,TGTGCCAGCAGTACCCGGGACAGCTCCTACAATGAGCAGTTCTTC
NA,TRBJ1-4,15,TRBV5-1,NA,CASSPHTATNEKLFF,TGCGCCAGCAGCCCGCACACCGCAACTAATGAAAAACTGTTTTTT
NA,TRBJ2-7,12,TRBV19,TRBD2,CASSPGGYEQYF,TGTGCCAGTAGTCCGGGAGGCTACGAGCAGTACTTC
NA,TRBJ1-1,16,TRBV4-3,NA,CASSQEVRGGDTEAFF,TGCGCCAGCAGCCAAGAGGTGCGAGGAGGGGACACTGAAGCTTTCTTT
NA,TRBJ1-2,16,TRBV18,NA,CASSPKNRDWVSGYTF,TGTGCCAGCTCGCCTAAGAACAGGGATTGGGTTTCTGGCTACACCTTC
NA,TRBJ1-4,15,TRBV5-1,NA,CASSLGTGRGEKLFF,TGCGCCAGCAGCTTGGGAACAGGGAGGGGTGAAAAACTGTTTTTT
NA,TRBJ2-1,14,TRBV5-1,NA,CASTPTLTYNEQFF,TGCGCCAGCACCCCTACCCTTACCTACAATGAGCAGTTCTTC
once,TRBJ1-6,15,TRBV6-5,TRBD1,CASSYSRGPSSPLHF,TGTGCCAGCAGTTACTCGAGGGGGCCGAGTTCACCCCTCCACTTT
NA,TRBJ2-2,16,TRBV18,TRBD2,CASSRGLAGETGELFF,TGTGCCAGCTCACGCGGACTAGCGGGAGAAACCGGGGAGCTGTTTTTT
NA,TRBJ1-4,16,TRBV9,NA,CASSAWRGQMNEKLFF,TGTGCCAGCAGCGCGTGGCGTGGACAGATGAATGAAAAACTGTTTTTT